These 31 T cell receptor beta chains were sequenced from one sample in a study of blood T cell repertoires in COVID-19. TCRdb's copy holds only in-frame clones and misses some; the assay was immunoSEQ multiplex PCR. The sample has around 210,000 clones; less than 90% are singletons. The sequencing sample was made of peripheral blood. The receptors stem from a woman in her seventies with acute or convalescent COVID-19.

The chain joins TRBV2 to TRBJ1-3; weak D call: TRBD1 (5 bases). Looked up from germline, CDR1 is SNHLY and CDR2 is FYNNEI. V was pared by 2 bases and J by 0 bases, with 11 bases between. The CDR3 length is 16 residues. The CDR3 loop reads CASSEMGGFSGNTIYF. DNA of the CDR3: TGTGCCAGCAGTGAAATGGGGGGGTTCTCTGGAAACACCATATATTTT. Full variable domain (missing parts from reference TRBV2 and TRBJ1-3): EPEVTQTPSHQVTQMGQEVILRCVPISNHLYFYWYRQILGQKVEFLVSFYNNEISEKSEIFDDQFSVERPDGSNFTLKIRSTKLEDSAMYFCASSEMGGFSGNTIYFGEGSWLTVV.

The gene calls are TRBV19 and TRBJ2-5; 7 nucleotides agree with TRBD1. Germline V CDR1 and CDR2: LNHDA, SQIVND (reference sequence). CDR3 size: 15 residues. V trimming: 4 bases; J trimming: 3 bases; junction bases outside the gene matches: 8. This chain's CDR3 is CASSKTGVSEETQYF. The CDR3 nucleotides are TGTGCCAGTAGTAAAACAGGGGTCTCGGAAGAGACCCAGTACTTC.

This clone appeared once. The CDR3 nucleotides read TGTGCCAGCAGCCAAGTGCAGGGATTCTCTGGAAACACCATATATTTT. Translated: CASSQVQGFSGNTIYF. The chain couples TRBV4-2 to TRBJ1-3, with D maybe TRBD1 (5 bases). There are 16 residues in the CDR3. CDR1 and CDR2 from the germline V gene are LGHNA and YNFKEQ. Trimming cost V 1 base and J 0 bases, with 10 bases left between them.

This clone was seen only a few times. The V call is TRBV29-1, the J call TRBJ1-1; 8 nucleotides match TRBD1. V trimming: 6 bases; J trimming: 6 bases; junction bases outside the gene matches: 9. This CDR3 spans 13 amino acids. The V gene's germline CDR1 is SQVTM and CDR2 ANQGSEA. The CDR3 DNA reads TGCAGCGTGCGGACAGGGACGGGCGCTGAAGCTTTCTTT. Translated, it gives CSVRTGTGAEAFF. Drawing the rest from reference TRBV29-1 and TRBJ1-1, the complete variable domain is SAVISQKPSRDICQRGTSLTIQCQVDSQVTMMFWYRQQPGQSLTLIATANQGSEATYESGFVIDKFPISRPNLTFSTLTVSNMSPEDSSIYLCSVRTGTGAEAFFGQGTRLTVV.

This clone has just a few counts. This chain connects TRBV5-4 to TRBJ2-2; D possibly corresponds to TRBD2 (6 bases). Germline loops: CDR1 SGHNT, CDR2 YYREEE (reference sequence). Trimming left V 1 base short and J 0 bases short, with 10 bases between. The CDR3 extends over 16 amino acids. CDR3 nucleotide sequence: TGTGCCAGCAGCTTGCAGGGAGGAGCGAACACCGGGGAGCTGTTTTTT. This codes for CASSLQGGANTGELFF.

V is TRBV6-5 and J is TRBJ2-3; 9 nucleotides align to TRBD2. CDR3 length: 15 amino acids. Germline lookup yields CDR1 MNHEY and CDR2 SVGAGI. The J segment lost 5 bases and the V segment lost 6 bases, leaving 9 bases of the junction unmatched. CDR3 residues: CASRASGTRGDTQYF. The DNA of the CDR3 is TGTGCCAGCAGGGCTAGCGGGACCAGGGGAGATACGCAGTATTTT.

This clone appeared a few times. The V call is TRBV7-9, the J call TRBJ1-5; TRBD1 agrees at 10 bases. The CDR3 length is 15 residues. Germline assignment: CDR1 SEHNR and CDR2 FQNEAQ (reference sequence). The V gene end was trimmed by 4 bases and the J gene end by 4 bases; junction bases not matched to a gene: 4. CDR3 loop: CASSSDRGWNQPQHF. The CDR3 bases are TGTGCCAGCAGCTCGGACAGGGGGTGGAATCAGCCCCAGCATTTT.

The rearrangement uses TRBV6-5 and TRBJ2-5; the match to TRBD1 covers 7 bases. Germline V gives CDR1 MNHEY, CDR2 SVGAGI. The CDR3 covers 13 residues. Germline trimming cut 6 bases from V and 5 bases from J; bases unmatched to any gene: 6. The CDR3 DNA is TGTGCCAGCAGGACAGGGCCAACGGAGACCCAGTACTTC. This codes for CASRTGPTETQYF.

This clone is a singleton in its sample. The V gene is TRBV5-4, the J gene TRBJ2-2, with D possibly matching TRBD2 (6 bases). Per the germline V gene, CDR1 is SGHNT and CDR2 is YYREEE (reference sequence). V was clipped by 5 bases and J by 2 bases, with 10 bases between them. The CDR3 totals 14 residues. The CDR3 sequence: CASRPGVNTGELFF. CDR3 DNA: TGTGCCAGCAGGCCGGGAGTCAACACCGGGGAGCTGTTTTTT.

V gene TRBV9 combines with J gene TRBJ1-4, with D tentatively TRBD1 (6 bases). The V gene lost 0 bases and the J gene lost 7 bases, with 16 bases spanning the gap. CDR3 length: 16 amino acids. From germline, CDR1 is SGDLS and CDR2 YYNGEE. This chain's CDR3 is CASSVGGGAKSEKLFF. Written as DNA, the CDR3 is TGTGCCAGCAGCGTAGGAGGGGGGGCGAAATCTGAAAAACTGTTTTTT.

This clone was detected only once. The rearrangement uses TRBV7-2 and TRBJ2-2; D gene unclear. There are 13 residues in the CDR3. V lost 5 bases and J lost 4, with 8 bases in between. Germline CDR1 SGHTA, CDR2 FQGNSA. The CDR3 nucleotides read TGTGCCAGCAGCGGCCGCTTCACCGGGGAGCTGTTTTTT. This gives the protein CASSGRFTGELFF. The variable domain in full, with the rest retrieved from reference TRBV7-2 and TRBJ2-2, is GAGVSQSPSNKVTEKGKDVELRCDPISGHTALYWYRQSLGQGLEFLIYFQGNSAPDKSGLPSDRFSAERTGGSVSTLTIQRTQQEDSAVYLCASSGRFTGELFFGEGSRLTVL.

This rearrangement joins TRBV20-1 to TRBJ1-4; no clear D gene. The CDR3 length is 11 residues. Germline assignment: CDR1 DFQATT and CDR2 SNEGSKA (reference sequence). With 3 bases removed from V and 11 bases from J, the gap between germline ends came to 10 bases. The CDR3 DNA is TGCAGTGCTAGTGTCGGGGAGAAACTGTTTTTT. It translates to CSASVGEKLFF.

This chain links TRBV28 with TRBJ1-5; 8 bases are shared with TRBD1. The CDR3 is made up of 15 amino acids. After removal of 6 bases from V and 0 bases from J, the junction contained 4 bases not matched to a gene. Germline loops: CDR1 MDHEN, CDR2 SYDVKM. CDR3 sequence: CASSFGQGSNQPQHF. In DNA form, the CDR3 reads TGTGCCAGCAGCTTCGGACAGGGTAGCAATCAGCCCCAGCATTTT. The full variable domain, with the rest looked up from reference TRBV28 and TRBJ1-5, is DVKVTQSSRYLVKRTGEKVFLECVQDMDHENMFWYRQDPGLGLRLIYFSYDVKMKEKGDIPEGYSVSREKKERFSLILESASTNQTSMYLCASSFGQGSNQPQHFGDGTRLSIL.

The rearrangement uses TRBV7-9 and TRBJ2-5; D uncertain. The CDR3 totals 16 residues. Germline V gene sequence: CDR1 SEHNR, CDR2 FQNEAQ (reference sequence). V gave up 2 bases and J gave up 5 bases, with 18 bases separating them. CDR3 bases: TGTGCCAGCAGCTTATTGCGGAGCCGGTTATCGGAGACCCAGTACTTC. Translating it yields CASSLLRSRLSETQYF.

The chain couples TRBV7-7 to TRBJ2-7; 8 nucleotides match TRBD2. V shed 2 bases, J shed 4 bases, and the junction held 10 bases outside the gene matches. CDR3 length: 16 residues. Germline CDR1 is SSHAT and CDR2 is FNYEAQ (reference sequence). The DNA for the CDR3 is TGTGCCAGCAGCTTATTTTTAGCGGGAACGGGGTACGAGCAGTACTTC. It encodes CASSLFLAGTGYEQYF.

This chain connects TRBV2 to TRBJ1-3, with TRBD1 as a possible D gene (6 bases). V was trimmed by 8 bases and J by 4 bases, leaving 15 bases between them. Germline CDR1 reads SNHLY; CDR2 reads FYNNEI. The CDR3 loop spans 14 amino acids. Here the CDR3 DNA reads TGTGCCAGCGAAGAACAGGGTTTCGGAAACACCATATATTTT. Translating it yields CASEEQGFGNTIYF.

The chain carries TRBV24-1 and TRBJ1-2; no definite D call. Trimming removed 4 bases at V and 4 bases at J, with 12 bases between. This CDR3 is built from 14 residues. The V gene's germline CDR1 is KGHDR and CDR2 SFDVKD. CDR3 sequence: CATSETRDSYGYTF. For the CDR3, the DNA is TGTGCCACCAGTGAAACGAGAGATAGCTATGGCTACACCTTC.

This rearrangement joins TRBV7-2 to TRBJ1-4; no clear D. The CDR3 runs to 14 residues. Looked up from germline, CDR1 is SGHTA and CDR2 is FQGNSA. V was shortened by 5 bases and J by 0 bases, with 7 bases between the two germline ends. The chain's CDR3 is CASSGLATNEKLFF. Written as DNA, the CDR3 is TGTGCCAGCAGCGGACTTGCAACTAATGAAAAACTGTTTTTT.

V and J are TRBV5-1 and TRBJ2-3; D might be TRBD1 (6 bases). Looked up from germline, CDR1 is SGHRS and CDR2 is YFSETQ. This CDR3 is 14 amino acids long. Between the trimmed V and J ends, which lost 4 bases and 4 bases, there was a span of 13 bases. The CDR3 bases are TGCGCCAGCAGCCACAGGGATTTCGCAGATACGCAGTATTTT. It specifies CASSHRDFADTQYF.

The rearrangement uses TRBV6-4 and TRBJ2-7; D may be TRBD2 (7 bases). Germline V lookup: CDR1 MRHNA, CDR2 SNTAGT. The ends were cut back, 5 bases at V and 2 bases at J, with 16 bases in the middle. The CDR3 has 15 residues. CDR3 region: CASSQNPGGAYEQYF. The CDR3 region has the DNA TGTGCCAGCAGTCAAAATCCGGGGGGCGCCTACGAGCAGTACTTC.

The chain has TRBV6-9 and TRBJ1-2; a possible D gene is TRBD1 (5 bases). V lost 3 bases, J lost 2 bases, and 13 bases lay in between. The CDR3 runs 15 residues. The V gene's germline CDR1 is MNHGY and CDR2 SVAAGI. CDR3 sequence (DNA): TGTGCCAGCAGTTACCCCGAGACAGAAAACTATGGCTACACCTTC. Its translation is CASSYPETENYGYTF.

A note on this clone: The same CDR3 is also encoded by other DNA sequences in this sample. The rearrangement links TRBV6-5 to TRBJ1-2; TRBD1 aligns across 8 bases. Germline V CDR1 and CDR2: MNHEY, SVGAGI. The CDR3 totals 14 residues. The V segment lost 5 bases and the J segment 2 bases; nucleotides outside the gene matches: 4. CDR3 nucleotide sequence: TGTGCCAGCAGTAGACAGGGGAGGAACTATGGCTACACCTTC. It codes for CASSRQGRNYGYTF.

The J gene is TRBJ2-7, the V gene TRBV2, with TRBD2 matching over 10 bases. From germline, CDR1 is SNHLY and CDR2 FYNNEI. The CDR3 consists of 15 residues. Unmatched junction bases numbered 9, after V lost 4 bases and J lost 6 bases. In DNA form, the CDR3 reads TGTGCCAGCAGTGCTCTACCGGGACTAGCGACCGAGCAGTACTTC. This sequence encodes CASSALPGLATEQYF.

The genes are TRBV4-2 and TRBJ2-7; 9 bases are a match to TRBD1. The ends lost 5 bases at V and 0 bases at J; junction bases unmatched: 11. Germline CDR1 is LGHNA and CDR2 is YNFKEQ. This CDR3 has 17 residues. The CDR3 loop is CASSIGATGGPSYEQYF. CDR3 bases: TGTGCCAGCAGCATAGGGGCCACAGGGGGCCCCTCCTACGAGCAGTACTTC.

CDR3 DNA: TGTGCCAGTACAAAGCGTCAGAAGAATGAGCAGTTCTTC. Its translation is CASTKRQKNEQFF. The chain has TRBV19 and TRBJ2-1; D ambiguous. Germline V gives CDR1 LNHDA, CDR2 SQIVND (reference sequence). Trimming left V 7 bases short and J 7 bases short, with 14 bases between. The CDR3 spans 13 residues.

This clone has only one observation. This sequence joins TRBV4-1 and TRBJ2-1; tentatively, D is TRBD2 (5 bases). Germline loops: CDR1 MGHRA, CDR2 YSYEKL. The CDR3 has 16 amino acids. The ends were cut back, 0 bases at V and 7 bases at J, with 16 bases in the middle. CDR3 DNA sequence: TGCGCCAGCAGCCAAGATCTGGCCCGGAGGTTAAATGAGCAGTTCTTC. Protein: CASSQDLARRLNEQFF.

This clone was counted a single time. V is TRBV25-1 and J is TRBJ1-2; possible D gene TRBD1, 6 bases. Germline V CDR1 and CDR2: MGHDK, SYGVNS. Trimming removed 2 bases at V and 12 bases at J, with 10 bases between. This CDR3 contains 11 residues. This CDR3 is CASSEGGQHTF. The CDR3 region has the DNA TGTGCCAGCAGTGAAGGGGGACAACACACCTTC.

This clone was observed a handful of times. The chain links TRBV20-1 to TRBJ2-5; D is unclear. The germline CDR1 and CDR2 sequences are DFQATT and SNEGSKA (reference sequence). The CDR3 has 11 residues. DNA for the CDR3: TGCAGCGCCAGGAACCAAGAGACCCAGTACTTC. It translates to CSARNQETQYF.

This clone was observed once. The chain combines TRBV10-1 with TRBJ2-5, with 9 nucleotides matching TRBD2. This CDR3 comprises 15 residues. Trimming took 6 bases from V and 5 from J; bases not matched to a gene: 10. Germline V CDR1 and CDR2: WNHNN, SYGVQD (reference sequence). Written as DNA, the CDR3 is TGCGCCAGCAGCATGGGTAGCGGGAGCGGCGAGACCCAGTACTTC. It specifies CASSMGSGSGETQYF.

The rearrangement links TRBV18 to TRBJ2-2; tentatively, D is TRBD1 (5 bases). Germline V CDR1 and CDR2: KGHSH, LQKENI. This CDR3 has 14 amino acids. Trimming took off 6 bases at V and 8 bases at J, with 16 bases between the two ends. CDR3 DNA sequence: TGTGCCAGCTCCCACCAAGACAGATCAGGGGAGCTGTTTTTT. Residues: CASSHQDRSGELFF.

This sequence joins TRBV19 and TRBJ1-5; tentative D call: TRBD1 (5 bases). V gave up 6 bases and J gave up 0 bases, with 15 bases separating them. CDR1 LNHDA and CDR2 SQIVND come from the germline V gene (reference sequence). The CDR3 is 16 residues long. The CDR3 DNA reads TGTGCCAGTAGGACCGGGACGGGGGGTAGCAATCAGCCCCAGCATTTT. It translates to CASRTGTGGSNQPQHF.